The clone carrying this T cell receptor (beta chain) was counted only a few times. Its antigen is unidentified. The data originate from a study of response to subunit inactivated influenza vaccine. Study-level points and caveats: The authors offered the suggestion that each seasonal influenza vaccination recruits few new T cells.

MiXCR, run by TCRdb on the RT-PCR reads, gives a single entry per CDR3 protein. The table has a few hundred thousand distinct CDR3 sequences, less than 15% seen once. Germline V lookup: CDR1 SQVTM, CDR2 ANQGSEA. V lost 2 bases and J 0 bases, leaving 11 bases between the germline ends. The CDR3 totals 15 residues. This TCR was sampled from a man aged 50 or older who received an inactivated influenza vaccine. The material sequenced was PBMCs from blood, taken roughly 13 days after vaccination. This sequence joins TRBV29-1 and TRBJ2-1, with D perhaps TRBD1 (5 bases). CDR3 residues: CSVEFRENSYNEQFF. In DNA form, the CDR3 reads TGCAGCGTTGAATTCAGGGAAAACTCCTACAATGAGCAGTTCTTC.